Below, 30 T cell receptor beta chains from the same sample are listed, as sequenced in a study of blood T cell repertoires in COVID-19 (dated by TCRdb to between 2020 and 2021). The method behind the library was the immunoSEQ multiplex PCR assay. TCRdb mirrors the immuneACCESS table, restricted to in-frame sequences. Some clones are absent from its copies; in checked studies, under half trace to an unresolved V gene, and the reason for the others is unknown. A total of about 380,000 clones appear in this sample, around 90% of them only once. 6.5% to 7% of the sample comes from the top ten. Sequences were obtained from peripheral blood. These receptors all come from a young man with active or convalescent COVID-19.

The CDR3 loop reads CASSPLLAGGQETQYF. For the CDR3, the DNA is TGTGCCAGCAGTCCCCTCTTAGCGGGAGGGCAAGAGACCCAGTACTTC. This sequence joins TRBV7-9 and TRBJ2-5; 11 bases are shared with TRBD2. CDR1 is SEHNR, CDR2 FQNEAQ, per germline (reference sequence). Unmatched junction bases numbered 8, after V lost 6 bases and J lost 2 bases. The CDR3 runs to 16 residues.

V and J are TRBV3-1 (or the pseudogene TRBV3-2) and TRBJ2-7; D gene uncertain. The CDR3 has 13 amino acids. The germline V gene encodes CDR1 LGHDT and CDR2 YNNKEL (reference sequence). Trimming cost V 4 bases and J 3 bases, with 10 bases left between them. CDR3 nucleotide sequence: TGTGCCAGCAGCCCTAGACCCGACTACGAGCAGTACTTC. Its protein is CASSPRPDYEQYF.

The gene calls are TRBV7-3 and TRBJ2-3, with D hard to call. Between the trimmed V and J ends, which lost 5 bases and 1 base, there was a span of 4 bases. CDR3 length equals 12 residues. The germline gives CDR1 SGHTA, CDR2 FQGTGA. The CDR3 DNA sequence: TGTGCCAGCAGCCGCGGCACAGATACGCAGTATTTT. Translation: CASSRGTDTQYF.

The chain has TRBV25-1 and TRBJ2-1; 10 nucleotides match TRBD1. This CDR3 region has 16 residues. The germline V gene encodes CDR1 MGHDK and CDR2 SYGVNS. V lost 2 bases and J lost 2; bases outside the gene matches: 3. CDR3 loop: CASSETGTGAYNEQFF. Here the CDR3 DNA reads TGTGCCAGCAGTGAAACCGGGACAGGGGCCTACAATGAGCAGTTCTTC.

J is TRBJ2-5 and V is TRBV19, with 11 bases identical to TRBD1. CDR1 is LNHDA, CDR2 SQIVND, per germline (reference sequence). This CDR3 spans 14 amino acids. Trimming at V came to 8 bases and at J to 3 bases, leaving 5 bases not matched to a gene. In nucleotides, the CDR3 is TGTGCCAGTGCCTGGACAGGGGGCAAAGAGACCCAGTACTTC. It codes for CASAWTGGKETQYF.

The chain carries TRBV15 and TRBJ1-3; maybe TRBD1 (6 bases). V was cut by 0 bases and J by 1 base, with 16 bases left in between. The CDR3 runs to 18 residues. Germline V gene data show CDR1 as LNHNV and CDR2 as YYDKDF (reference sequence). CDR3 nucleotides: TGTGCCACCAGCAGAGATACCCCAGGGGCGAGTTCTGGAAACACCATATATTTT. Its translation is CATSRDTPGASSGNTIYF. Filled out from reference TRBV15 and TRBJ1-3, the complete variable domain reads DAMVIQNPRYQVTQFGKPVTLSCSQTLNHNVMYWYQQKSSQAPKLLFHYYDKDFNNEADTPDNFQSRRPNTSFCFLDIRSPGLGDTAMYLCATSRDTPGASSGNTIYFGEGSWLTVV.

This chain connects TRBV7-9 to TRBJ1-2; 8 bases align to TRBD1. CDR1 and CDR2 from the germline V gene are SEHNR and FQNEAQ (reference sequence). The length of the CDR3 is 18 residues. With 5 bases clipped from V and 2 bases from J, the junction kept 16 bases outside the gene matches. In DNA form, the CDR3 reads TGTGCCAGCAGCCAGGACAGACAGGGGCCCTTCCCGAACTATGGCTACACCTTC. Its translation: CASSQDRQGPFPNYGYTF. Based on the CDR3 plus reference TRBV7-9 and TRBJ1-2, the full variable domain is DTGVSQNPRHKITKRGQNVTFRCDPISEHNRLYWYRQTLGQGPEFLTYFQNEAQLEKSRLLSDRFSAERPKGSFSTLEIQRTEQGDSAMYLCASSQDRQGPFPNYGYTFGSGTRLTVV.

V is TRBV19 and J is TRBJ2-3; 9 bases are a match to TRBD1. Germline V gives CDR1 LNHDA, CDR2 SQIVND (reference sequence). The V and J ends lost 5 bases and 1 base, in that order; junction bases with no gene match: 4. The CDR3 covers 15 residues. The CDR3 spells CASSSRTGGTDTQYF. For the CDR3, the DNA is TGTGCCAGTAGTTCCCGGACAGGGGGCACAGATACGCAGTATTTT.

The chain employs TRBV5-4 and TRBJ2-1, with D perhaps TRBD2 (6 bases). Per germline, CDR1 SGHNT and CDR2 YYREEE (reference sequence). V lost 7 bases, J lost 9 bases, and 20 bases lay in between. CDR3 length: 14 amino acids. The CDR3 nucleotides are TGTGCCAGCGGGAAGAATAGCGGCTGGGGTGAGCAGTTCTTC. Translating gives CASGKNSGWGEQFF.

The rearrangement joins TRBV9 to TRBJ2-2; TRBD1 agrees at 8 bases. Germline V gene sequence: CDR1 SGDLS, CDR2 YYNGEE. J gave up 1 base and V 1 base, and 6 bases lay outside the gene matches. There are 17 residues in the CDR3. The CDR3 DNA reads TGTGCCAGCAGCGTAAGGTCAGGGGGCGGGAACACCGGGGAGCTGTTTTTT. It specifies CASSVRSGGGNTGELFF.

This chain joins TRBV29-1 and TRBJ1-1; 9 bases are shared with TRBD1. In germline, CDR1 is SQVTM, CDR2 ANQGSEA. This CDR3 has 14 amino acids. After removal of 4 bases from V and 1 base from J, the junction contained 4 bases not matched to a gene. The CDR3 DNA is TGCAGCGTTGGGGGACAGGGACGGAACACTGAAGCTTTCTTT. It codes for CSVGGQGRNTEAFF.

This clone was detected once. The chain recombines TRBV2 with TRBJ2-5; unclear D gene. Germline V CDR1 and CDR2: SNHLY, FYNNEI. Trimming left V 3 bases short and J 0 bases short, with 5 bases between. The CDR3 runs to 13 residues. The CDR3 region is CASSDWHQETQYF. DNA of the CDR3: TGTGCCAGCAGTGATTGGCACCAAGAGACCCAGTACTTC.

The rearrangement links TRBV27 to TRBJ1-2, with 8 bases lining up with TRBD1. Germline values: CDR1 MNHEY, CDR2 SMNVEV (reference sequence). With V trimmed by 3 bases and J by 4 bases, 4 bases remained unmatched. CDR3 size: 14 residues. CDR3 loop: CASSFGTGGYGYTF. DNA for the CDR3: TGTGCCAGCAGTTTCGGAACAGGGGGCTATGGCTACACCTTC.

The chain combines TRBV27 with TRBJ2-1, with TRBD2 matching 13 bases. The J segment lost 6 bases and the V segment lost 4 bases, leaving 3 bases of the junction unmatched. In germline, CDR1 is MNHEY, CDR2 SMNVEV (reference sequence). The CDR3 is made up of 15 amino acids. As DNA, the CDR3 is TGTGCCAGCAGTTCCCGACTAGCGGGGGGCAATGAGCAGTTCTTC. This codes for CASSSRLAGGNEQFF.

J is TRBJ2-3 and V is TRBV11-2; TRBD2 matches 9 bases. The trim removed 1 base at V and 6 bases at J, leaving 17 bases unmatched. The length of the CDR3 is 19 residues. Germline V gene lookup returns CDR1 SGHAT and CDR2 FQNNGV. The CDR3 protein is CASSLATPRDAGGEDTQYF. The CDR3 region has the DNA TGTGCCAGCAGCTTAGCTACCCCTCGGGACGCGGGAGGGGAGGATACGCAGTATTTT.

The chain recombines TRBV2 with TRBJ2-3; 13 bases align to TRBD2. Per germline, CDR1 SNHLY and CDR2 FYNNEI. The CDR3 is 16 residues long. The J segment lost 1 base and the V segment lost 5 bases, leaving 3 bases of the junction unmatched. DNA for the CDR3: TGTGCCAGCAGTAGGACTAGCGGGAGAGGCACAGATACGCAGTATTTT. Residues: CASSRTSGRGTDTQYF.

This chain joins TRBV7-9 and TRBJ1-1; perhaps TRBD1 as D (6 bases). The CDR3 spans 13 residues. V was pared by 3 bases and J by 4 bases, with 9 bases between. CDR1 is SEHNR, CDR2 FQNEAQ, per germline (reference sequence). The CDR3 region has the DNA TGTGCCAGCAGCTTCGCGGGGGCCACTGAAGCTTTCTTT. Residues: CASSFAGATEAFF.

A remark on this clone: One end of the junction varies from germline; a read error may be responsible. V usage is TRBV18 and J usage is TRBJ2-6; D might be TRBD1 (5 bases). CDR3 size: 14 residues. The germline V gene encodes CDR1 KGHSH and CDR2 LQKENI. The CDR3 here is CASSPESGANVLTF. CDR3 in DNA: TGTGCCAGCTCACCAGAGTCTGGGGCCAACGTGCTGACTTTC.

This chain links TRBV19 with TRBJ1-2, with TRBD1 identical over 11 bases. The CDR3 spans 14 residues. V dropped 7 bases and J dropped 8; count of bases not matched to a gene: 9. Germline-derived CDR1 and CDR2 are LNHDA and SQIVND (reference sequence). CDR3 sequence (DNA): TGTGCCAGTACCCGGACAGGGGGCTTGTGGGGCTACACCTTC. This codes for CASTRTGGLWGYTF.

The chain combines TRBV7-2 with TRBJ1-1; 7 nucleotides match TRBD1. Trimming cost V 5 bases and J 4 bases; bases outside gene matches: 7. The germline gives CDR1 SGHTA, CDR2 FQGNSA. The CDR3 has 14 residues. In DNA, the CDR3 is TGTGCCAGCAGCCTCAGGGGGGCTTTCACTGAAGCTTTCTTT. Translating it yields CASSLRGAFTEAFF.

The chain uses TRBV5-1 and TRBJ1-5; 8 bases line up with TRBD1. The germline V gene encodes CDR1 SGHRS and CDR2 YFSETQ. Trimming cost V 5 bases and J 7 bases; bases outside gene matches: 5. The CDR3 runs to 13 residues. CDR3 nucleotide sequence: TGCGCCAGCAGAATGGGGACAGGCCAGCCCCAGCATTTT. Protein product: CASRMGTGQPQHF.

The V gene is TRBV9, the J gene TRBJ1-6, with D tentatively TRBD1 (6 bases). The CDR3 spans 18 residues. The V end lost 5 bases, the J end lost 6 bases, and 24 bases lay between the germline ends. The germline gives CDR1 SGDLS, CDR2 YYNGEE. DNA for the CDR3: TGTGCCAGCAGTCGCAATAAAAGTAGGGGGATGACTAATTCACCCCTCCACTTT. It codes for CASSRNKSRGMTNSPLHF.

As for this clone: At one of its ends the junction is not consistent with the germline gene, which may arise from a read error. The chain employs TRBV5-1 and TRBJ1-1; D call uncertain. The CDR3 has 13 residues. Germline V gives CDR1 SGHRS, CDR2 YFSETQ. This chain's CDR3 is CVSSSGGPTEAFF. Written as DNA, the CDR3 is TGCGTCAGCAGCTCGGGCGGGCCCACTGAAGCTTTCTTT.

The DNA for the CDR3 is TGTGCCAGCAGCGAGCTCGGGATTCAAGGGGGCTACACCTTC. Translating gives CASSELGIQGGYTF. The chain is built from TRBV7-9 and TRBJ1-2; D unclear. Germline CDR1 SEHNR, CDR2 FQNEAQ (reference sequence). The CDR3 sequence is 14 residues long. Trimming pared 5 bases from V and 8 bases from J, leaving 18 bases between.

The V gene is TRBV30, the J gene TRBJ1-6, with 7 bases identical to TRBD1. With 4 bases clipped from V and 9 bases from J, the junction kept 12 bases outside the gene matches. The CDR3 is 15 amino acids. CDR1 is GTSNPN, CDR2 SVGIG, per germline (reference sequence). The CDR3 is CAWTKSGQSGSPLHF. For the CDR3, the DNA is TGTGCCTGGACCAAATCGGGACAGTCGGGTTCACCCCTCCACTTT.

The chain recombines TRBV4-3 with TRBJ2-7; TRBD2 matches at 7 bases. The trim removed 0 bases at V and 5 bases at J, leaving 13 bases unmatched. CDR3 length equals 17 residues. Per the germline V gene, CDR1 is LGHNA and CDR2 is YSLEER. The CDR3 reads CASSQDGDEAGRDEQYF. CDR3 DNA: TGCGCCAGCAGCCAAGATGGAGACGAAGCGGGGCGAGACGAGCAGTACTTC.

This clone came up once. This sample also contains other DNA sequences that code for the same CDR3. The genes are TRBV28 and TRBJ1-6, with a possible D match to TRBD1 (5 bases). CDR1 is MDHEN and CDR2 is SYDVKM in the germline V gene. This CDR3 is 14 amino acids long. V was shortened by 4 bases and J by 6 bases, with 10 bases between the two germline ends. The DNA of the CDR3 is TGTGCCAGCAGTTCTCCAGGGCCTAATTCACCCCTCCACTTT. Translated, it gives CASSSPGPNSPLHF. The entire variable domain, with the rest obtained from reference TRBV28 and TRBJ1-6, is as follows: DVKVTQSSRYLVKRTGEKVFLECVQDMDHENMFWYRQDPGLGLRLIYFSYDVKMKEKGDIPEGYSVSREKKERFSLILESASTNQTSMYLCASSSPGPNSPLHFGNGTRLTVT.

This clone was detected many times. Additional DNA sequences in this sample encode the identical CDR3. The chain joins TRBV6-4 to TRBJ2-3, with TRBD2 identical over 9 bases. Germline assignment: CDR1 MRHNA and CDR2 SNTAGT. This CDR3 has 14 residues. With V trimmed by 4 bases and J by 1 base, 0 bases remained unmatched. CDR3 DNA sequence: TGTGCCAGCAGTGTAGCGGGGGGCACAGATACGCAGTATTTT. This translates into CASSVAGGTDTQYF.

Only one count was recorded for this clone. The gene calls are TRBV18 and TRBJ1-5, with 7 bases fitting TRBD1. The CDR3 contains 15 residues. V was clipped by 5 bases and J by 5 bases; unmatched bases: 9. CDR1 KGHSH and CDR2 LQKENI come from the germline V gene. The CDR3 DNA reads TGTGCCAGCTCAACCCTGGGACAGAGTGATCAGCCCCAGCATTTT. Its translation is CASSTLGQSDQPQHF.

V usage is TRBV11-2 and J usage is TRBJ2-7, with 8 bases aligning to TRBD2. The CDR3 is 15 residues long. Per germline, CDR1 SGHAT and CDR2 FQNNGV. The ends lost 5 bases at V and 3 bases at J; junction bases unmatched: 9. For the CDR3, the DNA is TGTGCCAGCAGCCCGGGAGGGGTCCTTGACTACGAGCAGTACTTC. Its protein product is CASSPGGVLDYEQYF.